This T cell receptor (beta chain) was sequenced during a study of post-analysis software for immune sequencing data. The wider study: Secondary progressive, relapsing-remitting and progressive-relapsing multiple sclerosis were among the included disease courses.

J was trimmed by 1 base and V by 6 bases; bases with no gene match: 5. The CDR3 contains 14 residues. Study findings and constraints: F measure clustering grouped samples strongly by preparation batch. Patients showed TRBV5-6, TRBV5-1 and TRBV20-1 among 4 or 5 TRBV segments more frequent than in controls. A significant reduction in normalized Chao1 diversity was observed in multiple sclerosis patients versus controls.

This clonotype appeared many times. The antigen is unknown. Prepared TCR beta cDNA libraries contained unique molecular identifiers. A population of roughly 0.85 to 11 million T cells gave rise to roughly 0.5 million cDNA molecules. TCRdb processed the PCR reads anew with MiXCR; each CDR3 protein has one entry. Counted here are around 200,000 distinct CDR3 sequences, over 25% occurring once; the ten biggest clones make up about 3.4%. This receptor was taken from a girl aged 2-17 years with multiple sclerosis. The sample taken for sequencing was blood. The rearrangement links TRBV12-3 or TRBV12-4 to TRBJ2-5, with 7 bases that match TRBD1. CDR3 nucleotides: TGTGCCAGCAGGAGGACAGGCCCCCAAGAGACCCAGTACTTC. It specifies CASRRTGPQETQYF.